One T cell receptor beta chain is described in this entry. Authors' methods: By means of reference gene primer amplification, nucleated cell counts were estimated. This table comes from immunoSEQ multiplex PCR, and its TCRdb copy is limited to in-frame clones, with some not included. The V and J calls and clone size are taken from that table; D and trimming were inferred from the DNA. The sample records approximately 110,000 clones, approximately 80% being singletons. The V end was cut by 5 bases, the J end by 0 bases, with 25 bases between. The CDR3 sequence is 19 residues long. The germline CDR1 and CDR2 sequences are LNHDA and SQIVND (reference sequence). The data are from a study of blood T cell repertoires in COVID-19. Whole-study context: The study drew acute and convalescent COVID-19 samples from the United States, Italy and Spain. The analysed material was cDNA or gDNA that came from T cells, B-cell-depleted T cells, or PBMCs.

The rearrangement links TRBV19 to TRBJ1-1; D is unresolved. The specimen was peripheral blood. The sequence derives from a woman between 45 and 65 years old with acute or convalescent COVID-19. CDR3 sequence reads: CASSGGLALRSTMNTEAFF. The CDR3 bases are TGTGCCAGTAGTGGTGGTCTGGCCCTGAGGTCTACAATGAACACTGAAGCTTTCTTT.